The 8 T cell receptor beta chains below come from one sample, sequenced in a study of blood T cell repertoires in COVID-19. Sequenced by immunoSEQ multiplex PCR; TCRdb stores in-frame clones only, minus some. The repertoire consists of 70,000 to 75,000 clones, with 88% occurring once and the leading ten covering approximately 5.5%. The sequenced sample consisted of peripheral blood. Receptor source: a human donor in a cohort sampled during active COVID-19.

V gene TRBV11-2 combines with J gene TRBJ2-7; 16 positions match TRBD2. V gave up 2 bases and J gave up 4 bases; unmatched junction bases: 11. CDR3 length: 19 residues. Germline loops: CDR1 SGHAT, CDR2 FQNNGV. The CDR3 nucleotides are TGTGCCAGCAGCTTAAGCCCAAGGGGACTAGCGGGAGGGGAATACGAGCAGTACTTC. Amino acids: CASSLSPRGLAGGEYEQYF.

The V call is TRBV2, the J call TRBJ2-5; 10 nucleotides agree with TRBD1. The CDR3 extends over 15 amino acids. V lost 6 bases, J lost 3 bases, and 7 bases stayed unmatched. Germline V gene lookup returns CDR1 SNHLY and CDR2 FYNNEI. The CDR3 protein is CASRRQGAREETQYF. CDR3 coding DNA: TGTGCCAGCAGACGACAGGGGGCGCGAGAAGAGACCCAGTACTTC.

V gene TRBV6-2 or TRBV6-3 combines with J gene TRBJ2-2; 8 nucleotides agree with TRBD2. Germline V CDR1 and CDR2: MNHEY, SVGEGT. The V gene end was trimmed by 5 bases and the J gene end by 3 bases; junction bases not matched to a gene: 5. The CDR3 has 15 amino acids. CDR3 loop: CASSKLAVYTGELFF. In DNA, the CDR3 is TGTGCCAGCAGTAAACTAGCGGTGTACACCGGGGAGCTGTTTTTT.

The CDR3 DNA is TGTGCCACCAGCAGAGTACAGGGCTACGAGCAGTACTTC. This encodes CATSRVQGYEQYF. The V and J genes are TRBV15 and TRBJ2-7; tentative D call: TRBD1 (6 bases). CDR1 and CDR2 from the germline V gene are LNHNV and YYDKDF (reference sequence). Trimming stripped 1 base from V and 3 bases from J, with 7 bases between. The CDR3 has 13 amino acids.

The V call is TRBV28, the J call TRBJ2-5; 8 bases are a match to TRBD1. Germline trimming cut 2 bases from V and 5 bases from J; bases unmatched to any gene: 7. Germline lookup yields CDR1 MDHEN and CDR2 SYDVKM. CDR3 length: 15 residues. The CDR3 sequence: CASSLGLHRGETQYF. The CDR3 coding sequence is TGTGCCAGCAGTTTAGGCCTGCACAGGGGGGAGACCCAGTACTTC.

The V call is TRBV25-1, the J call TRBJ1-1, with 9 bases fitting TRBD1. Germline V gives CDR1 MGHDK, CDR2 SYGVNS. The ends lost 5 bases at V and 3 bases at J; junction bases unmatched: 7. The CDR3 has 15 residues. The CDR3 bases are TGTGCCAGCAGTCCGCGGACAGGGGAAGACACTGAAGCTTTCTTT. Its protein product is CASSPRTGEDTEAFF. Together with reference TRBV25-1 and TRBJ1-1, the CDR3 gives the full variable domain: EADIYQTPRYLVIGTGKKITLECSQTMGHDKMYWYQQDPGMELHLIHYSYGVNSTEKGDLSSESTVSRIRTEHFPLTLESARPSHTSQYLCASSPRTGEDTEAFFGQGTRLTVV.

This rearrangement joins TRBV29-1 to TRBJ2-1; possibly TRBD2 for D (5 bases). The germline CDR1 and CDR2 sequences are SQVTM and ANQGSEA. V shed 8 bases and J shed 5 bases, with 22 bases lying between them. This CDR3 comprises 15 residues. In DNA, the CDR3 is TGCAGCTTTAGCCCCGGCGGGCGAAGCAACAATGAGCAGTTCTTC. The encoded protein is CSFSPGGRSNNEQFF.

The chain carries TRBV27 and TRBJ1-5; 9 bases agree with TRBD1. Germline V gene data show CDR1 as MNHEY and CDR2 as SMNVEV (reference sequence). V shed 5 bases, J shed 2 bases, and the junction held 10 bases outside the gene matches. CDR3 length equals 17 residues. The DNA for the CDR3 is TGTGCCAGCAGTCTGACGGGACAGGGCATAGGCAATCAGCCCCAGCATTTT. This sequence encodes CASSLTGQGIGNQPQHF.